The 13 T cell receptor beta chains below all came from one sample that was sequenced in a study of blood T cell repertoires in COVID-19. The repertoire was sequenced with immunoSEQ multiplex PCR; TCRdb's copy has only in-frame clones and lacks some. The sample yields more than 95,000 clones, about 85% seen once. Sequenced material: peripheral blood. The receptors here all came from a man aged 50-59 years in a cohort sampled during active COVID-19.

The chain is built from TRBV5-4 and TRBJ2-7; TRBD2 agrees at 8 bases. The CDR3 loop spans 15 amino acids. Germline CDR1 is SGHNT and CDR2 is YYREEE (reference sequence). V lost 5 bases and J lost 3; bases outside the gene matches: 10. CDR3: CASSDGMGTSYEQYF. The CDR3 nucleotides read TGTGCCAGCAGTGATGGTATGGGGACTAGCTACGAGCAGTACTTC.

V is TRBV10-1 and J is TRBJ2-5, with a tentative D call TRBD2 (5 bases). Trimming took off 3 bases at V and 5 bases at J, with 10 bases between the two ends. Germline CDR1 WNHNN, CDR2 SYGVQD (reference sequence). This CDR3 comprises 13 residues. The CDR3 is CASSDTPGETQYF. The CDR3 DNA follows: TGCGCCAGCAGTGATACGCCGGGGGAGACCCAGTACTTC.

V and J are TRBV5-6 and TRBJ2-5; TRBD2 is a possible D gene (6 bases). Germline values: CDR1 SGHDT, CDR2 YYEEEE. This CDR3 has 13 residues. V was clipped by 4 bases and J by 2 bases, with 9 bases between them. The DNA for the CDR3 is TGTGCCAGCAGCCTTCGGGGGCAAGAGACCCAGTACTTC. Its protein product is CASSLRGQETQYF.

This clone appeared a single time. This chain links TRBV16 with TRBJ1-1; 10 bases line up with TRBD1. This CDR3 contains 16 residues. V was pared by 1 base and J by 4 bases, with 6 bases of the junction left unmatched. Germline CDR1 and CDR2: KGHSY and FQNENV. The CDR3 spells CASSQWGRQGATEAFF. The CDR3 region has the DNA TGTGCCAGCAGCCAATGGGGGAGACAGGGGGCCACTGAAGCTTTCTTT. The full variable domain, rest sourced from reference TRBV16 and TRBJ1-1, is GEEVAQTPKHLVRGEGQKAKLYCAPIKGHSYVFWYQQVLKNEFKFLISFQNENVFDETGMPKERFSAKCLPNSPCSLEIQATKLEDSAVYFCASSQWGRQGATEAFFGQGTRLTVV.

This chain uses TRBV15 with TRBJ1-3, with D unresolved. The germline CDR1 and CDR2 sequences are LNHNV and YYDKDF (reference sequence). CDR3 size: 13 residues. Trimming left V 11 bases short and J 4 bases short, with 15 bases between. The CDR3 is CASARGSGNTIYF. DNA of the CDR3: TGTGCCTCCGCGCGGGGTTCAGGAAACACCATATATTTT.

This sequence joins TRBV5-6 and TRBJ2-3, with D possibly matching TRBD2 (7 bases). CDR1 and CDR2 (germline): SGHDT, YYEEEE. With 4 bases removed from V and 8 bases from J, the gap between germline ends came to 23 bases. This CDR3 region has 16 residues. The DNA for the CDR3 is TGTGCCAGCAGCCCCGAATTTGGGGGGGGGCGTGCTACGCAGTATTTT. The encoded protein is CASSPEFGGGRATQYF.

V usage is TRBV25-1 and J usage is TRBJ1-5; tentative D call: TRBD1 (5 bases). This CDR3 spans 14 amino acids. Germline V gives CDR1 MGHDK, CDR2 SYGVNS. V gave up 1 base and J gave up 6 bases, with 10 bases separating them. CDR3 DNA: TGTGCCAGCAGTGAATGGGGGGAAGGTCAGCCCCAGCATTTT. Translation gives CASSEWGEGQPQHF. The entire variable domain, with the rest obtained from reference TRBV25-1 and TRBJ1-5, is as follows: EADIYQTPRYLVIGTGKKITLECSQTMGHDKMYWYQQDPGMELHLIHYSYGVNSTEKGDLSSESTVSRIRTEHFPLTLESARPSHTSQYLCASSEWGEGQPQHFGDGTRLSIL.

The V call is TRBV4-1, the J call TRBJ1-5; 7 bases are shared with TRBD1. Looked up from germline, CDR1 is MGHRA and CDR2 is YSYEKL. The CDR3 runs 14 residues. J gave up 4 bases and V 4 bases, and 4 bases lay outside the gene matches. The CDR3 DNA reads TGCGCCAGCAGCCTGGGACAGCCAAATCAGCCCCAGCATTTT. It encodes CASSLGQPNQPQHF.

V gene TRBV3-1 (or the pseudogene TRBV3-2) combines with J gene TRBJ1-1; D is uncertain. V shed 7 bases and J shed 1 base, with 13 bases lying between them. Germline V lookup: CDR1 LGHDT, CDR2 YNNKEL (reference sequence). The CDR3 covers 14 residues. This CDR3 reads CASTSLPGNTEAFF. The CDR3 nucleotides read TGTGCCAGCACCAGCCTTCCAGGGAACACTGAAGCTTTCTTT.

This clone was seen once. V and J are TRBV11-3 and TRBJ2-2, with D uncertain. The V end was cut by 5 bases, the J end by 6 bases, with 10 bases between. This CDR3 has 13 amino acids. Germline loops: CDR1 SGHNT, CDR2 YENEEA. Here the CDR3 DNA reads TGTGCCAGCAGCACCCCCCCGGCCGGGGAGCTGTTTTTT. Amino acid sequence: CASSTPPAGELFF.

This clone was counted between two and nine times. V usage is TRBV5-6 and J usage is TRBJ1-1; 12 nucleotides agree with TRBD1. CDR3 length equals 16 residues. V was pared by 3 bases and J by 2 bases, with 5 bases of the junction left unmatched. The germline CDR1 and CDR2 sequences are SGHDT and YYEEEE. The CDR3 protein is CASSYPGQGANTEAFF. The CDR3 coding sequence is TGTGCCAGCAGCTATCCGGGACAGGGGGCAAACACTGAAGCTTTCTTT.

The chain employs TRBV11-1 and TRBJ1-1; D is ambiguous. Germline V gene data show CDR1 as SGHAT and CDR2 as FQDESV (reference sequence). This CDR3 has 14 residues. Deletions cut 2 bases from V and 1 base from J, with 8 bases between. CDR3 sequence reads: CASSLYTENTEAFF. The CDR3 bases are TGTGCCAGCAGCTTATATACAGAGAACACTGAAGCTTTCTTT.

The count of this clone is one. CDR3 DNA: TGCGCCAGCAGCCAAGATAGCGGTTTTGGTCAGCCCCAGCATTTT. Amino acid sequence: CASSQDSGFGQPQHF. V and J are TRBV4-1 and TRBJ1-5; D is uncertain. The CDR3 runs 15 residues. Germline V gene data show CDR1 as MGHRA and CDR2 as YSYEKL. V gave up 0 bases and J gave up 6 bases, with 12 bases separating them.